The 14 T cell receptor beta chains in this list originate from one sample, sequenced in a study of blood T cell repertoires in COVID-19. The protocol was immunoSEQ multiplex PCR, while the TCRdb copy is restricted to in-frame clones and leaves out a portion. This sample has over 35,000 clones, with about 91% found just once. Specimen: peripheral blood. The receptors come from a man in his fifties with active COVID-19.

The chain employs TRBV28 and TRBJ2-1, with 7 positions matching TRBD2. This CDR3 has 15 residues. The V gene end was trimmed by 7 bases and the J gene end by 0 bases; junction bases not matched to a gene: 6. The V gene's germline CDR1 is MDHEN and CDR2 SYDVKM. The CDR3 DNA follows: TGTGCCAGCATTCGAGGCGGGGGCTCCTACAATGAGCAGTTCTTC. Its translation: CASIRGGGSYNEQFF. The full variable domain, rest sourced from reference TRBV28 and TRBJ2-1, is DVKVTQSSRYLVKRTGEKVFLECVQDMDHENMFWYRQDPGLGLRLIYFSYDVKMKEKGDIPEGYSVSREKKERFSLILESASTNQTSMYLCASIRGGGSYNEQFFGPGTRLTVL.

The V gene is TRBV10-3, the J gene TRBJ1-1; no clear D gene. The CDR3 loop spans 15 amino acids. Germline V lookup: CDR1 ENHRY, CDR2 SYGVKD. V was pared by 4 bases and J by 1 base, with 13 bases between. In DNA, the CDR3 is TGTGCCATCAGTGTGCCGGGTTACGCGAACACTGAAGCTTTCTTT. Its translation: CAISVPGYANTEAFF.

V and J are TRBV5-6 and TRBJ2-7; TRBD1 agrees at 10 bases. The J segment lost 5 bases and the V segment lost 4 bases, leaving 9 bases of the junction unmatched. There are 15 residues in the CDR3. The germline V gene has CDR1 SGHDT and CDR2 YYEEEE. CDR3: CASSTTGQGNHEQYF. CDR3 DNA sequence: TGTGCCAGCAGCACCACGGGACAGGGGAACCACGAGCAGTACTTC.

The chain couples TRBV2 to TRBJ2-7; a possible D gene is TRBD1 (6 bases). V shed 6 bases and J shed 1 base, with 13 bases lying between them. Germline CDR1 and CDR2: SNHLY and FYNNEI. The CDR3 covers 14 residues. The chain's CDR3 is CASRPTGNSYEQYF. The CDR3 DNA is TGTGCCAGCAGACCAACAGGGAATTCCTACGAGCAGTACTTC. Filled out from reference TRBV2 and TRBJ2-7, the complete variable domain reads EPEVTQTPSHQVTQMGQEVILRCVPISNHLYFYWYRQILGQKVEFLVSFYNNEISEKSEIFDDQFSVERPDGSNFTLKIRSTKLEDSAMYFCASRPTGNSYEQYFGPGTRLTVT.

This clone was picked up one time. The CDR3 bases are TGTGCCTGGAGTGTACCCGTTTGGAGTGAAAAACTGTTTTTT. As protein: CAWSVPVWSEKLFF. The V and J genes are TRBV30 and TRBJ1-4; D is ambiguous. Germline loops: CDR1 GTSNPN, CDR2 SVGIG (reference sequence). This CDR3 contains 14 residues. Trimming took off 0 bases at V and 7 bases at J, with 12 bases between the two ends.

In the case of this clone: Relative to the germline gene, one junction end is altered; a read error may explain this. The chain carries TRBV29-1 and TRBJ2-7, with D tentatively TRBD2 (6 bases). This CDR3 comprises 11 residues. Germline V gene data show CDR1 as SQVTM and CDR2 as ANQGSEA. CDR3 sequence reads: CSVETGVGVDF. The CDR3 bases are TGCAGCGTTGAGACGGGAGTGGGTGTGGACTTC.

The CDR3, as DNA: TGCGCCAGCAGTGTCTCGGTCACCGGGGAGCTGTTTTTT. Translating it yields CASSVSVTGELFF. The chain uses TRBV10-1 and TRBJ2-2, with D unresolved. The CDR3 is 13 residues long. V was shortened by 4 bases and J by 4 bases, with 7 bases between the two germline ends. Germline V gene sequence: CDR1 WNHNN, CDR2 SYGVQD (reference sequence).

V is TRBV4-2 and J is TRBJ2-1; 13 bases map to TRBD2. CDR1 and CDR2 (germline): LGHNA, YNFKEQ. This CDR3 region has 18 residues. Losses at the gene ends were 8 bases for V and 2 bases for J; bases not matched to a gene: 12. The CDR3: CASGRTSGRGGAYNEQFF. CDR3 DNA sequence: TGTGCCAGCGGGCGGACTAGCGGGAGAGGGGGGGCCTACAATGAGCAGTTCTTC.

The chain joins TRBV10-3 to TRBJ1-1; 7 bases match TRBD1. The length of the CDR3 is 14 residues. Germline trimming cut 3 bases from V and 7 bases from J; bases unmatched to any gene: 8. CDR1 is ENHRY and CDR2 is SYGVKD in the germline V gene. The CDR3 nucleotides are TGTGCCATCAGTGACCTCCTCCCAGGGGGTGAAGCTTTCTTT. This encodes CAISDLLPGGEAFF.

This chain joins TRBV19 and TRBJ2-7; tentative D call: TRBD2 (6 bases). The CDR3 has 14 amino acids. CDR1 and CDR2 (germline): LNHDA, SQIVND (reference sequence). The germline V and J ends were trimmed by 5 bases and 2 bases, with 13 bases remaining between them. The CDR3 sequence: CASSRLAATYEQYF. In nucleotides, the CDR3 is TGTGCCAGTAGTCGTTTAGCGGCTACCTACGAGCAGTACTTC.

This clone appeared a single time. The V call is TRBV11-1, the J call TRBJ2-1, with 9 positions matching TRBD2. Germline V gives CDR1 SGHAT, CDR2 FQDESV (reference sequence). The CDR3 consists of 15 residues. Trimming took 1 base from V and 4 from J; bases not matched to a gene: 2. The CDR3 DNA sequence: TGTGCCAGCAGCTTAGGACTAGCGGCTTACAATGAGCAGTTCTTC. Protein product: CASSLGLAAYNEQFF.

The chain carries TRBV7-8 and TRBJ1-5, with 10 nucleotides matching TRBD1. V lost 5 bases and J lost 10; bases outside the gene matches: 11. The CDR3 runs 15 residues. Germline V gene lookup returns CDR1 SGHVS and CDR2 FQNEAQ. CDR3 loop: CASSDKGQGFLPQHF. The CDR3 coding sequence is TGTGCCAGCAGCGACAAGGGACAGGGGTTCCTACCCCAGCATTTT.

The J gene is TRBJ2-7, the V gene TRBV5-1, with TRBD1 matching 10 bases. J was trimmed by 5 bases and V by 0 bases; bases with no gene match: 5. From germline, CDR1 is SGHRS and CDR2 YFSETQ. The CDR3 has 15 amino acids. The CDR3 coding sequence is TGCGCCAGCAGCTTGGAGGGACAGGGGTACGACGAGCAGTACTTC. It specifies CASSLEGQGYDEQYF. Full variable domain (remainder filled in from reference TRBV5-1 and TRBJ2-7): KAGVTQTPRYLIKTRGQQVTLSCSPISGHRSVSWYQQTPGQGLQFLFEYFSETQRNKGNFPGRFSGRQFSNSRSEMNVSTLELGDSALYLCASSLEGQGYDEQYFGPGTRLTVT.

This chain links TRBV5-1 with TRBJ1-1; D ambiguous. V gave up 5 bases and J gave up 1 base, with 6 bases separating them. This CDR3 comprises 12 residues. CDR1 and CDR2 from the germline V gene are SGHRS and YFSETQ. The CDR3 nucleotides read TGCGCCAGCAGGTCCTCGAACACTGAAGCTTTCTTT. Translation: CASRSSNTEAFF.